This TCR beta chain stems from a study of control samples from healthy donors and cancer patients. Libraries were prepared by immunoSEQ multiplex PCR; TCRdb keeps only in-frame clonotypes and omits some of them. The sample lists 70,000 or so clones, around 92% seen once, with about a fifth in the top ten. V was cut by 9 bases and J by 3 bases, with 17 bases left in between. The CDR3 totals 14 residues. CDR1 and CDR2 (germline): MNHEY, SVGAGI. The chain has TRBV6-5 and TRBJ1-1; possibly TRBD1 for D (6 bases). Material for sequencing was PBMCs. The sequence derives from a man aged 55 to 70 with lung cancer. Here the CDR3 reads CASYEGQGDTEAFF. CDR3 coding DNA: TGTGCCAGTTATGAGGGACAAGGGGACACTGAAGCTTTCTTT.